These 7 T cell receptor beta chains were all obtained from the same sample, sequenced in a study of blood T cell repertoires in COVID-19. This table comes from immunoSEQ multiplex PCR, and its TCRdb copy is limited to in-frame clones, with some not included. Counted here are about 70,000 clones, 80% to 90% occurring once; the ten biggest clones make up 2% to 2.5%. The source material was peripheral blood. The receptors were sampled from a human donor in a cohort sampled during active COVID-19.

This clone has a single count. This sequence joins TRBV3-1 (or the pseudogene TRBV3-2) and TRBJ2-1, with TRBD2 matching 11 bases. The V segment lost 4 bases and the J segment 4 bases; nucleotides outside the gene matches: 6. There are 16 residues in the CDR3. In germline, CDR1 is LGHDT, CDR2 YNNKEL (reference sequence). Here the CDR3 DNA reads TGTGCCAGCAGCCCCATAGCGGGGGGGACTTACAATGAGCAGTTCTTC. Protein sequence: CASSPIAGGTYNEQFF.

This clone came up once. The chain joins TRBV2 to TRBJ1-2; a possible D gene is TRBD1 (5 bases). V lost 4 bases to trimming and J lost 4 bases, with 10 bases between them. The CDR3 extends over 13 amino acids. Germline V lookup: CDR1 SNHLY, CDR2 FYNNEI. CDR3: CASSARGGYGYTF. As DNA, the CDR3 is TGTGCCAGCAGTGCAAGGGGTGGCTATGGCTACACCTTC.

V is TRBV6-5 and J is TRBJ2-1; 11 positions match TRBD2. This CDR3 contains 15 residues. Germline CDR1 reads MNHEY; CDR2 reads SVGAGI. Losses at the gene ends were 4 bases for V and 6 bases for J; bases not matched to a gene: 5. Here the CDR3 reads CASSSLAGAPNEQFF. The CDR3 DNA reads TGTGCCAGCAGTTCACTAGCGGGGGCCCCCAATGAGCAGTTCTTC.

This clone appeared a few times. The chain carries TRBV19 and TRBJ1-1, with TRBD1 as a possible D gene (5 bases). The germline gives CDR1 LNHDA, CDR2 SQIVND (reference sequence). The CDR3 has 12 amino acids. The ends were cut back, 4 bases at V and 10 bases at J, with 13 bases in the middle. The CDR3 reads CASSTRGDGAFF. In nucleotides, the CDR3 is TGTGCCAGTAGTACCCGGGGGGACGGAGCTTTCTTT.

CDR3 DNA sequence: TGTGCCAGCAGCTTGGAGGGGGAGACCTTTAATGAGCAGTTCTTC. Translating it yields CASSLEGETFNEQFF. The rearrangement links TRBV5-5 to TRBJ2-1; tentatively, D is TRBD1 (6 bases). The CDR3 runs to 15 residues. Germline CDR1 SGHKS, CDR2 YYEKEE (reference sequence). Deletions cut 0 bases from V and 7 bases from J, with 14 bases between.

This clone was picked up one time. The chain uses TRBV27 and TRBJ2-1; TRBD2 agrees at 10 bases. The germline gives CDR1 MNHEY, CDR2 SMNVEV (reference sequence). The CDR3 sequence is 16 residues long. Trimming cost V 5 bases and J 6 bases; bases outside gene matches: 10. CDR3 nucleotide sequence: TGTGCCAGCAGTCCACCAGGACTAGCGGAGCGCAATGAGCAGTTCTTC. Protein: CASSPPGLAERNEQFF.

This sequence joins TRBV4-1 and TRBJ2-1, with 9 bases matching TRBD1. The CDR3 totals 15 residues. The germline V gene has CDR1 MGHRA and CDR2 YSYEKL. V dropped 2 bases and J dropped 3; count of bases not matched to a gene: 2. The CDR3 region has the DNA TGCGCCAGCAGCCAACCGGGACAGGGCTACAATGAGCAGTTCTTC. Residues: CASSQPGQGYNEQFF.